This paragraph reports one TCR beta chain. A much larger clone is a single base away; this may be a read error. This sample was taken from a study of spatial heterogeneity in lung cancer. The germline CDR1 and CDR2 sequences are SGHRS and YFSETQ. CDR3 length: 13 amino acids. TCR cDNA molecules each carried a unique molecular identifier. TCRdb re-called the 5' RACE reads through MiXCR, storing one row per CDR3 protein. The top ten hold approximately 9.2% of the sample, which has just under 5,500 distinct CDR3 sequences, around 5.2% seen once. The time point here: sample taken at primary tumor resection. There were some 76 donors, all of them untreated patients with early-stage non-small cell lung cancer. The input material, whole RNA from tumor, nontumor lung or frozen PBMC, was sequenced unsorted.

The chain recombines TRBV5-1 with TRBJ1-2, with TRBD1 identical over 7 bases. The sequencing here drew on normal lung tissue next to the tumor, taken at surgery. The sequence was obtained from a female donor with early-stage non-small cell lung cancer. This CDR3 is CASSSDRLGGYNF. CDR3 in DNA: TGCGCCAGCAGCTCGGACAGGCTGGGGGGCTACAACTTC.